A single sample is the source of the 32 T cell receptor beta chains below, sequenced in a study of T cell responses to AZD1222 COVID-19 vaccine. Measured with immunoSEQ multiplex PCR; TCRdb has only the in-frame clones, and not every one. The table records around 83,000 clones, about nine tenths of them present only once. The specimen was peripheral blood, collected 28 days after the second AZD1222 dose. The receptors stem from an adult who received the AZD1222 COVID-19 vaccine.

This rearrangement joins TRBV5-8 to TRBJ2-7; a weak D match, TRBD1 (6 bases). The CDR3 totals 13 residues. Germline loops: CDR1 SGHTS, CDR2 YDEGEE. Trimming left V 4 bases short and J 4 bases short, with 12 bases between. The CDR3 DNA sequence: TGTGCCAGCAGCCGGATAGGGGGTTACGAGCAGTACTTC. It yields the protein CASSRIGGYEQYF.

V gene TRBV2 combines with J gene TRBJ1-1; 8 nucleotides agree with TRBD1. This CDR3 has 15 residues. Per germline, CDR1 SNHLY and CDR2 FYNNEI. The ends lost 4 bases at V and 1 base at J; junction bases unmatched: 5. This CDR3 reads CASSVPGTGNTEAFF. The DNA for the CDR3 is TGTGCCAGCAGTGTCCCCGGGACAGGGAACACTGAAGCTTTCTTT.

The chain has TRBV28 and TRBJ1-5; TRBD1 is a possible D gene (6 bases). CDR3 size: 15 residues. V was shortened by 6 bases and J by 6 bases, with 18 bases between the two germline ends. The germline CDR1 and CDR2 sequences are MDHEN and SYDVKM. Here the CDR3 DNA reads TGTGCCAGCAGCTCCATACGGGGGCAAACTCAGCCCCAGCATTTT. This encodes CASSSIRGQTQPQHF. The whole variable domain, filled in from reference TRBV28 and TRBJ1-5, reads DVKVTQSSRYLVKRTGEKVFLECVQDMDHENMFWYRQDPGLGLRLIYFSYDVKMKEKGDIPEGYSVSREKKERFSLILESASTNQTSMYLCASSSIRGQTQPQHFGDGTRLSIL.

The gene calls are TRBV3-1 (or the pseudogene TRBV3-2) and TRBJ2-3; weak D call: TRBD1 (6 bases). This CDR3 comprises 15 residues. V shed 4 bases and J shed 0 bases, with 11 bases lying between them. The germline V gene encodes CDR1 LGHDT and CDR2 YNNKEL (reference sequence). As DNA, the CDR3 is TGTGCCAGCAGCCTCCAGGGGCGGAGCACAGATACGCAGTATTTT. Amino acids: CASSLQGRSTDTQYF.

The genes are TRBV7-2 and TRBJ2-7, with TRBD1 matching 9 bases. The V gene end was trimmed by 7 bases and the J gene end by 3 bases; junction bases not matched to a gene: 7. Per germline, CDR1 SGHTA and CDR2 FQGNSA. The CDR3 loop spans 14 amino acids. Here the CDR3 DNA reads TGTGCCAGCAAAACCGGGACAGGGAACTACGAGCAGTACTTC. Protein sequence: CASKTGTGNYEQYF.

The genes are TRBV27 and TRBJ1-6; D might be TRBD1 (5 bases). Germline lookup yields CDR1 MNHEY and CDR2 SMNVEV (reference sequence). The CDR3 is 15 amino acids. Trimming took off 5 bases at V and 8 bases at J, with 16 bases between the two ends. The CDR3: CASSPGDQVYSPLHF. CDR3 bases: TGTGCCAGCAGTCCGGGGGATCAGGTGTATTCACCCCTCCACTTT.

This chain connects TRBV18 to TRBJ1-5; D is possibly TRBD1 (6 bases). Germline assignment: CDR1 KGHSH and CDR2 LQKENI. The CDR3 extends over 14 amino acids. V was shortened by 3 bases and J by 4 bases, with 10 bases between the two germline ends. The CDR3 sequence: CASSPTGKNQPQHF. The CDR3 bases are TGTGCCAGCTCACCGACAGGTAAAAATCAGCCCCAGCATTTT.

CDR3: CASSYQDRQTQYF. The CDR3 DNA is TGTGCCAGCAGTTATCAGGACAGGCAAACGCAGTATTTT. The V and J genes are TRBV6-2 or TRBV6-3 and TRBJ2-3; 7 bases align to TRBD1. The ends lost 3 bases at V and 9 bases at J; junction bases unmatched: 6. This CDR3 comprises 13 residues. CDR1 is MNHEY and CDR2 is SVGEGT in the germline V gene.

V and J are TRBV6-5 and TRBJ2-1; 7 bases align to TRBD1. There are 15 residues in the CDR3. J was trimmed by 6 bases and V by 0 bases; bases with no gene match: 5. From germline, CDR1 is MNHEY and CDR2 SVGAGI. The CDR3 DNA reads as TGTGCCAGCAGTTACTCGCATGAGGGGGCCAATGAGCAGTTCTTC. It yields the protein CASSYSHEGANEQFF.

This sequence joins TRBV20-1 and TRBJ1-2; D gene unclear. Germline V gene data show CDR1 as DFQATT and CDR2 as SNEGSKA (reference sequence). The CDR3 loop spans 13 amino acids. The ends were cut back, 3 bases at V and 5 bases at J, with 13 bases in the middle. Here the CDR3 reads CSASRLEGYGYTF. The CDR3 nucleotides read TGCAGTGCTAGTAGACTTGAAGGATATGGCTACACCTTC.

V and J are TRBV9 and TRBJ2-5, with D tentatively TRBD1 or TRBD2 (5 bases each). Germline V gene lookup returns CDR1 SGDLS and CDR2 YYNGEE. CDR3 length: 12 residues. The V and J ends lost 4 bases and 5 bases respectively, with 9 bases between them. CDR3 sequence: CASSFRDETQYF. In DNA form, the CDR3 reads TGTGCCAGCAGCTTCAGGGACGAGACCCAGTACTTC.

V and J are TRBV28 and TRBJ2-2, with a possible D match to TRBD2 (6 bases). Looked up from germline, CDR1 is MDHEN and CDR2 is SYDVKM. The CDR3 runs to 16 residues. Trimming left V 6 bases short and J 6 bases short, with 20 bases between. CDR3 amino acids: CASRGNSGGIPGELFF. The CDR3 bases are TGTGCCAGCAGAGGAAATAGCGGAGGGATCCCCGGGGAGCTGTTTTTT.

The chain has TRBV4-3 and TRBJ1-5; 7 positions agree with TRBD1. Germline trimming cut 4 bases from V and 1 base from J; bases unmatched to any gene: 4. This CDR3 region has 15 residues. Germline lookup yields CDR1 LGHNA and CDR2 YSLEER. The CDR3 reads CASSRLTGSNQPQHF. For the CDR3, the DNA is TGCGCCAGCAGCCGCCTGACAGGGAGCAATCAGCCCCAGCATTTT.

This chain links TRBV18 with TRBJ1-1; tentative D call: TRBD1 (5 bases). The CDR3 runs 14 residues. Germline-derived CDR1 and CDR2 are KGHSH and LQKENI. V lost 5 bases to trimming and J lost 1 base, with 11 bases between them. The DNA for the CDR3 is TGTGCCAGCTCAGGTTCTCAGGGGAACACTGAAGCTTTCTTT. Protein sequence: CASSGSQGNTEAFF. Full variable domain (rest looked up from reference TRBV18 and TRBJ1-1): NAGVMQNPRHLVRRRGQEARLRCSPMKGHSHVYWYRQLPEEGLKFMVYLQKENIIDESGMPKERFSAEFPKEGPSILRIQQVVRGDSAAYFCASSGSQGNTEAFFGQGTRLTVV.

V usage is TRBV7-2 and J usage is TRBJ1-3; no clear D. CDR1 is SGHTA and CDR2 is FQGNSA in the germline V gene. V was shortened by 1 base and J by 4 bases, with 11 bases between the two germline ends. The CDR3 covers 15 residues. CDR3: CASSLGPISGNTIYF. The CDR3 nucleotides read TGTGCCAGCAGCTTAGGACCTATCTCCGGAAACACCATATATTTT.

The rearrangement uses TRBV19 and TRBJ1-5; D ambiguous. From germline, CDR1 is LNHDA and CDR2 SQIVND (reference sequence). The CDR3 totals 14 residues. With 6 bases removed from V and 0 bases from J, the gap between germline ends came to 9 bases. CDR3 sequence: CASSFATSNQPQHF. The CDR3 nucleotides are TGTGCCAGTAGCTTTGCCACTAGCAATCAGCCCCAGCATTTT.

V usage is TRBV9 and J usage is TRBJ1-2; 7 bases are a match to TRBD1. Germline-derived CDR1 and CDR2 are SGDLS and YYNGEE. The CDR3 consists of 12 residues. Trimming cost V 4 bases and J 8 bases; bases outside gene matches: 5. This chain's CDR3 is CASSRTTGGYTF. CDR3 bases: TGTGCCAGCAGCAGGACGACAGGGGGCTACACCTTC. Supplemented by reference TRBV9 and TRBJ1-2, the full variable domain reads DSGVTQTPKHLITATGQRVTLRCSPRSGDLSVYWYQQSLDQGLQFLIQYYNGEERAKGNILERFSAQQFPDLHSELNLSSLELGDSALYFCASSRTTGGYTFGSGTRLTVV.

This chain joins TRBV9 and TRBJ2-1; 8 nucleotides agree with TRBD2. The CDR3 loop spans 14 amino acids. The trim removed 2 bases at V and 6 bases at J, leaving 4 bases unmatched. Germline CDR1 is SGDLS and CDR2 is YYNGEE. The CDR3 loop reads CASSVSGGPNEQFF. The CDR3 coding sequence is TGTGCCAGCAGCGTCAGCGGGGGCCCCAATGAGCAGTTCTTC.

The chain links TRBV25-1 to TRBJ2-1; 10 bases map to TRBD1. CDR1 is MGHDK and CDR2 is SYGVNS in the germline V gene. Trimming took 5 bases from V and 6 from J; bases not matched to a gene: 4. The CDR3 runs 14 residues. The CDR3 region is CASSHRDRGNEQFF. CDR3 DNA: TGTGCCAGCAGTCATCGGGACAGGGGCAATGAGCAGTTCTTC.

This clone was detected only a few times. The rearrangement links TRBV6-5 to TRBJ2-7, with a tentative D call TRBD1 (6 bases). This CDR3 is built from 14 residues. Per the germline V gene, CDR1 is MNHEY and CDR2 is SVGAGI. V lost 0 bases and J 6 bases, leaving 12 bases between the germline ends. CDR3 in DNA: TGTGCCAGCAGTTACTCCGGACAGTTTGGCGAGCAGTACTTC. Translating gives CASSYSGQFGEQYF.

In its sample, this clone is medium-sized (0.01 to 0.1%). This rearrangement joins TRBV5-1 to TRBJ1-2, with a weak D call TRBD1 (5 bases). The germline gives CDR1 SGHRS, CDR2 YFSETQ. The CDR3 runs to 15 residues. Trimming took 3 bases from V and 6 from J, leaving 18 bases between them. In DNA form, the CDR3 reads TGCGCCAGCAGCTCTTTAGGGGTTAGGGTAGATGGCTACACCTTC. Translating it yields CASSSLGVRVDGYTF.

The V and J genes are TRBV18 and TRBJ1-5, with a tentative D call TRBD1 (5 bases). CDR3 size: 14 residues. The germline V and J ends were trimmed by 6 bases and 0 bases, with 9 bases remaining between them. From germline, CDR1 is KGHSH and CDR2 LQKENI. CDR3 loop: CASSSTDSNQPQHF. Here the CDR3 DNA reads TGTGCCAGCTCGTCGACAGATAGCAATCAGCCCCAGCATTTT.

V is TRBV6-5 and J is TRBJ2-1, with a possible D match to TRBD2 (7 bases). The V gene lost 6 bases and the J gene lost 8 bases, with 20 bases spanning the gap. Germline V gives CDR1 MNHEY, CDR2 SVGAGI. The CDR3 has 15 residues. CDR3 DNA sequence: TGTGCCAGCAGAGATACGGGGGGCCAGTGGGATGAGCAGTTCTTC. Translating it yields CASRDTGGQWDEQFF.

The chain employs TRBV5-8 and TRBJ2-2, with 11 bases that match TRBD1. Germline V gene sequence: CDR1 SGHTS, CDR2 YDEGEE. The CDR3 sequence is 16 residues long. V lost 3 bases and J lost 3; bases outside the gene matches: 4. In DNA, the CDR3 is TGTGCCAGCAGCTCGGGACAGGGGGGTTACACCGGGGAGCTGTTTTTT. It codes for CASSSGQGGYTGELFF.

This clone was detected only once. The chain is built from TRBV28 and TRBJ1-1; D unresolved. This CDR3 comprises 15 residues. Trimming left V 5 bases short and J 0 bases short, with 13 bases between. Germline V gives CDR1 MDHEN, CDR2 SYDVKM. The CDR3 loop reads CASSTWVELNTEAFF. The CDR3 nucleotides read TGTGCCAGCAGTACGTGGGTGGAATTGAACACTGAAGCTTTCTTT.

This sequence joins TRBV7-2 and TRBJ1-2, with D possibly being TRBD1 (5 bases). The germline V gene encodes CDR1 SGHTA and CDR2 FQGNSA. The V gene lost 1 base and the J gene lost 4 bases, with 7 bases spanning the gap. CDR3 length: 13 amino acids. CDR3 sequence: CASSLGQSYGYTF. The CDR3 DNA is TGTGCCAGCAGCTTAGGACAGAGCTATGGCTACACCTTC.

The table lists this clone with a count of one. V is TRBV3-1 (or the pseudogene TRBV3-2) and J is TRBJ1-2; 8 positions match TRBD1. After removal of 1 base from V and 6 bases from J, the junction contained 4 bases not matched to a gene. In germline, CDR1 is LGHDT, CDR2 YNNKEL (reference sequence). This CDR3 comprises 14 residues. CDR3 DNA: TGTGCCAGCAGCCAAGCAGGGGGCGGGAATGGCTACACCTTC. Its translation: CASSQAGGGNGYTF.

Only a few counts were recorded for this clone. Here the CDR3 DNA reads TGTGCCAGCTCCCAGGGCGGGGATCAGCCCCAGCATTTT. Its translation: CASSQGGDQPQHF. The chain has TRBV18 and TRBJ1-5; perhaps TRBD1 as D (5 bases). Germline CDR1 reads KGHSH; CDR2 reads LQKENI. V shed 6 bases and J shed 5 bases, with 11 bases lying between them. The CDR3 runs to 13 residues.

This clone was observed a few times. This chain joins TRBV19 and TRBJ1-3; D not certain. Germline V gene sequence: CDR1 LNHDA, CDR2 SQIVND (reference sequence). V lost 5 bases, J lost 6 bases, and 14 bases lay in between. The CDR3 consists of 14 residues. CDR3 sequence reads: CASSFGEGVNTIYF. CDR3 sequence (DNA): TGTGCCAGTAGTTTCGGCGAGGGCGTAAACACCATATATTTT.

The V and J genes are TRBV18 and TRBJ1-1; D possibly corresponds to TRBD1 (6 bases). This CDR3 region has 14 residues. Trimming cost V 3 bases and J 1 base, with 9 bases left between them. Germline CDR1 KGHSH, CDR2 LQKENI. CDR3 DNA sequence: TGTGCCAGCTCACCTCTGGACAGGAACACTGAAGCTTTCTTT. Amino acids: CASSPLDRNTEAFF. The full variable domain, its missing parts supplied by reference TRBV18 and TRBJ1-1, is NAGVMQNPRHLVRRRGQEARLRCSPMKGHSHVYWYRQLPEEGLKFMVYLQKENIIDESGMPKERFSAEFPKEGPSILRIQQVVRGDSAAYFCASSPLDRNTEAFFGQGTRLTVV.

The chain employs TRBV3-1 (or the pseudogene TRBV3-2) and TRBJ2-7; possibly TRBD2 for D (5 bases). This CDR3 spans 15 amino acids. Germline values: CDR1 LGHDT, CDR2 YNNKEL (reference sequence). V lost 0 bases and J lost 4, with 13 bases in between. The CDR3, as DNA: TGTGCCAGCAGCCAAGATCGAGGGTTCGGATACGAGCAGTACTTC. Its translation: CASSQDRGFGYEQYF.

The gene calls are TRBV28 and TRBJ1-1; maybe TRBD1 (5 bases). The CDR3 sequence is 15 residues long. Between the trimmed V and J ends, which lost 8 bases and 0 bases, there was a span of 16 bases. Germline CDR1 reads MDHEN; CDR2 reads SYDVKM. The CDR3 sequence is CASRGSRGMNTEAFF. The CDR3 DNA reads as TGTGCCAGCCGGGGCTCAAGGGGTATGAACACTGAAGCTTTCTTT.